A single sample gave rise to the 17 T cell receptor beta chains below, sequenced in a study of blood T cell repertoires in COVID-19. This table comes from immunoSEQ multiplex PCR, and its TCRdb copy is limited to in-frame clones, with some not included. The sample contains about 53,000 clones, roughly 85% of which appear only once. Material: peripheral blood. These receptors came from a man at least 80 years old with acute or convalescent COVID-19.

The CDR3 DNA is TGTGCCAGTAGTATACAGGGTACCGCGAATGGCTACACCTTC. Protein: CASSIQGTANGYTF. The chain combines TRBV19 with TRBJ1-2; D is possibly TRBD1 (5 bases). V was shortened by 2 bases and J by 6 bases, with 13 bases between the two germline ends. The CDR3 loop spans 14 amino acids. Looked up from germline, CDR1 is LNHDA and CDR2 is SQIVND (reference sequence).

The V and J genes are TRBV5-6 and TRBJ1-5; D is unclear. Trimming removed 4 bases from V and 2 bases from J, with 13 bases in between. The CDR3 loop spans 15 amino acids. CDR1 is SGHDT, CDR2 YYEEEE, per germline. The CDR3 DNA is TGTGCCAGCAGCCGGACTCTTTTAGGCAATCAGCCCCAGCATTTT. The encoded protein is CASSRTLLGNQPQHF. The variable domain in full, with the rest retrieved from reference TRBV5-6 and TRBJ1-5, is DAGVTQSPTHLIKTRGQQVTLRCSPKSGHDTVSWYQQALGQGPQFIFQYYEEEERQRGNFPDRFSGHQFPNYSSELNVNALLLGDSALYLCASSRTLLGNQPQHFGDGTRLSIL.

In DNA form, the CDR3 reads TGTGCCAGCAGACCGACAGGGAGGAACACTGAAGCTTTCTTT. It codes for CASRPTGRNTEAFF. The chain links TRBV6-5 to TRBJ1-1; 7 nucleotides match TRBD1. The germline V gene encodes CDR1 MNHEY and CDR2 SVGAGI. There are 14 residues in the CDR3. V lost 6 bases to trimming and J lost 1 base; unmatched junction nucleotides: 5.

The CDR3: CASSPGQGTNTEAFF. CDR3 nucleotide sequence: TGCGCCAGCAGCCCGGGACAGGGGACGAACACTGAAGCTTTCTTT. The gene calls are TRBV4-3 and TRBJ1-1; 10 bases are a match to TRBD1. The trim removed 4 bases at V and 1 base at J, leaving 3 bases unmatched. Germline assignment: CDR1 LGHNA and CDR2 YSLEER. The CDR3 loop spans 15 amino acids.

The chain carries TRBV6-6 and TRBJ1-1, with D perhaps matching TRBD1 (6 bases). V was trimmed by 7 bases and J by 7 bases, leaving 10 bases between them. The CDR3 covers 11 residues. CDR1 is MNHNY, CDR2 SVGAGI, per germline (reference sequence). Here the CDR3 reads CASTWDIEAFF. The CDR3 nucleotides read TGTGCCAGCACCTGGGACATTGAAGCTTTCTTT.

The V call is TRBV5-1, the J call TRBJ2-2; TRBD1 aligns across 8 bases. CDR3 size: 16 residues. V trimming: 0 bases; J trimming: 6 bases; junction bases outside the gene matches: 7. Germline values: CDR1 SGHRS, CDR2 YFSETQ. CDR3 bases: TGCGCCAGCAGCTTGGCCGTGACAGGGGTAGCCGGGGAGCTGTTTTTT. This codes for CASSLAVTGVAGELFF.

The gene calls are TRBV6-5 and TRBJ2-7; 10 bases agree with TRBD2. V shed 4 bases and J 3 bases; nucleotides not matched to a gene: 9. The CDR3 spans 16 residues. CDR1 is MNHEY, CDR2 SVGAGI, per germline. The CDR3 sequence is CASSLQAGGLFYEQYF. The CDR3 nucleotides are TGTGCCAGCAGTTTACAAGCGGGAGGGCTATTCTACGAGCAGTACTTC.

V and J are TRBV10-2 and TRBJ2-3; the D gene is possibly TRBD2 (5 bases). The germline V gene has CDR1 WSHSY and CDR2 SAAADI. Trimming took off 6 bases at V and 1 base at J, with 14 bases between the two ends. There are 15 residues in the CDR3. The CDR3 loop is CASRLVGWGTDTQYF. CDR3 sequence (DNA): TGCGCCAGCAGACTAGTCGGTTGGGGCACAGATACGCAGTATTTT.

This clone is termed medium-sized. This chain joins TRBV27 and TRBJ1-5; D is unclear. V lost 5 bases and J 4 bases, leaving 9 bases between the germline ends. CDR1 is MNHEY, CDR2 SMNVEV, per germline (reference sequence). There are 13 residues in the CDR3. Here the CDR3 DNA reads TGTGCCAGCAGTAGAGTCACGAATCAGCCCCAGCATTTT. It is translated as CASSRVTNQPQHF.

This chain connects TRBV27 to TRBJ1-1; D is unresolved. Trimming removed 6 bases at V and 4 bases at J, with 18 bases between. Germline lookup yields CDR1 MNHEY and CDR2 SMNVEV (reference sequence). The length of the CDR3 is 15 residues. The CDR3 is CASSPAFVGSTEAFF. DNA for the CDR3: TGTGCCAGCAGCCCTGCTTTCGTAGGGAGCACTGAAGCTTTCTTT.

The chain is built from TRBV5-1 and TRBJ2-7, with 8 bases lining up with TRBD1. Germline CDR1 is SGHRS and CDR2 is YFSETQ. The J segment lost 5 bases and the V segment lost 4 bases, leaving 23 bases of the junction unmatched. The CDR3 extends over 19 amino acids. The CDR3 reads CASSHFGPSGQGRSNEQYF. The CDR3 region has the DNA TGCGCCAGCAGCCACTTCGGGCCCTCTGGACAGGGAAGGTCCAACGAGCAGTACTTC.

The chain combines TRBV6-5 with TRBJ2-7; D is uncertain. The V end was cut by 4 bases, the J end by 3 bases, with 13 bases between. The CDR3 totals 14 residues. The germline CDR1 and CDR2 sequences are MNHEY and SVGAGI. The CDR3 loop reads CASSLVSRVYEQYF. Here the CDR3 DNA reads TGTGCCAGCAGTTTAGTCTCACGGGTCTACGAGCAGTACTTC.

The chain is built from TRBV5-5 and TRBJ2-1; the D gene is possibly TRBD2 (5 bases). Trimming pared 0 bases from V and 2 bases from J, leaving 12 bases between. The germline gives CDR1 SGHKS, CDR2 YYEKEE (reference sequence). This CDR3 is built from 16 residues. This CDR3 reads CASSLGSAGAYNEQFF. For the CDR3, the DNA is TGTGCCAGCAGCTTGGGGTCGGCGGGCGCCTACAATGAGCAGTTCTTC. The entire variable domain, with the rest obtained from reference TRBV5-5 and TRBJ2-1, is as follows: DAGVTQSPTHLIKTRGQQVTLRCSPISGHKSVSWYQQVLGQGPQFIFQYYEKEERGRGNFPDRFSARQFPNYSSELNVNALLLGDSALYLCASSLGSAGAYNEQFFGPGTRLTVL.

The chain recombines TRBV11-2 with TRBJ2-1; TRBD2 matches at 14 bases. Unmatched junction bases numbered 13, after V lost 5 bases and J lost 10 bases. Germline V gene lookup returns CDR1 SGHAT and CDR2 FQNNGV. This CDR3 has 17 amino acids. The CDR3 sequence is CASSPPTSGGARREQFF. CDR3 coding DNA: TGTGCCAGCAGCCCCCCGACTAGCGGGGGGGCACGACGCGAGCAGTTCTTC.

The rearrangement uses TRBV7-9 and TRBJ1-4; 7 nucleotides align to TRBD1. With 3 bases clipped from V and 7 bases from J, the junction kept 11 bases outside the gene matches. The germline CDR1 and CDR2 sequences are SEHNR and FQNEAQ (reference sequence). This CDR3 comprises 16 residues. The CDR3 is CASSFNTGAILEKLFF. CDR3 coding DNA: TGTGCCAGCAGCTTTAACACAGGGGCTATCCTTGAAAAACTGTTTTTT.

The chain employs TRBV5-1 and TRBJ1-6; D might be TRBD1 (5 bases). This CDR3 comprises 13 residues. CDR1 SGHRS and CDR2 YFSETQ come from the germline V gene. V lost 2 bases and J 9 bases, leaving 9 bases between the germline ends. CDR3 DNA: TGCGCCAGCAGCTTACAGGAGGGTTCACCCCTCCACTTT. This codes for CASSLQEGSPLHF.

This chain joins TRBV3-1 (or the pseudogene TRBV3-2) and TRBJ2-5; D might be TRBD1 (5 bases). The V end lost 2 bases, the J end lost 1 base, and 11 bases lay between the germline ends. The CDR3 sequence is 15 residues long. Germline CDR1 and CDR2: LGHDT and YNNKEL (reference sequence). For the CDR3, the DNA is TGTGCCAGCAGCCAACAGGGCCGACCCCAAGAGACCCAGTACTTC. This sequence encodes CASSQQGRPQETQYF.